This entry features one TCR beta chain sequence. The antigen is not known. Germline values: CDR1 SGHVS, CDR2 FQNEAQ. The CDR3 length is 18 residues. V was cut by 1 base and J by 2 bases, with 18 bases left in between. This specimen belongs to a study of cytomegalovirus exposure and HLA in healthy donors. Points from the study as a whole: Many donors carried some public TCRs, although rarity characterized most TCR sequences. The authors later found TCR association rates varying by HLA locus, with DRB1 most and HLA-C fewest.

The PCR contained 60 Vbeta and 13 Jbeta primers. Sequencing used immunoSEQ multiplex PCR; TCRdb keeps in-frame clones, though not all of them. In the table there are 70,000 to 80,000 clones, almost 85% of which are singletons. The genes are TRBV7-8 and TRBJ1-5; D possibly corresponds to TRBD1 (5 bases). What was sequenced was PBMCs. The receptor was derived from a man younger than 30 in good health and CMV-seronegative. The CDR3 nucleotides are TGTGCCAGCAGCTTAGGGTCCGGGGGGAATTTGCGCAATCAGCCCCAGCATTTT. Translation gives CASSLGSGGNLRNQPQHF.